What follows are 13 T cell receptor beta chains derived from one specimen sequenced in a study of post-analysis software for immune sequencing data. Regarding the study as a whole: Five or six TRBV segments were significantly more frequent in patients than in controls. TRBV5-6, TRBV5-1 and TRBV20-1 were among these segments.

cDNA libraries of TCR beta carried unique molecular identifiers. Using its own MiXCR run on the PCR reads, TCRdb lists one record per CDR3 protein. Among 350,000 to 450,000 distinct CDR3 sequences listed, approximately 42% were seen once. The antigens of these receptors remain unknown. The sample comprised blood. Every receptor here comes from a girl aged 2-9 years with multiple sclerosis.

V gene TRBV28 combines with J gene TRBJ1-5; TRBD1 matches at 9 bases. V shed 6 bases, J shed 0 bases, and the junction held 9 bases outside the gene matches. The CDR3 has 17 residues. CDR1 and CDR2 (germline): MDHEN, SYDVKM. The DNA of the CDR3 is TGTGCCAGCAGCCCCGATGGGACAGGGTATAGCAATCAGCCCCAGCATTTT. Translation: CASSPDGTGYSNQPQHF.

This clonotype was observed a few times. V usage is TRBV29-1 and J usage is TRBJ2-3, with 9 positions matching TRBD2. The CDR3 is 19 residues long. Germline V CDR1 and CDR2: SQVTM, ANQGSEA. Trimming took 0 bases from V and 2 from J; bases not matched to a gene: 15. The CDR3: CSVEDWNRRPSGNTDTQYF. The CDR3 DNA reads TGCAGCGTTGAAGATTGGAACAGGAGACCTAGCGGGAACACAGATACGCAGTATTTT.

This clonotype was seen more than once but under ten times. The chain's CDR3 is CASSPADVPYTDTQYF. CDR3 in DNA: TGTGCCAGCAGTCCCGCGGACGTACCCTACACAGATACGCAGTATTTT. This sequence joins TRBV28 and TRBJ2-3; D call uncertain. The germline V gene has CDR1 MDHEN and CDR2 SYDVKM. The CDR3 covers 16 residues. Trimming removed 5 bases at V and 2 bases at J, with 17 bases between.

This clonotype has more than one count but fewer than ten. The V call is TRBV7-9, the J call TRBJ1-4, with D perhaps TRBD1 (5 bases). V was shortened by 2 bases and J by 6 bases, with 10 bases between the two germline ends. The CDR3 covers 14 residues. CDR1 and CDR2 (germline): SEHNR, FQNEAQ (reference sequence). The CDR3 reads CASSLTRVDEKLFF. The DNA of the CDR3 is TGTGCCAGCAGCTTAACCAGGGTCGATGAAAAACTGTTTTTT.

CDR3: CASSQEFGGSARTDTQYF. The CDR3 DNA reads TGTGCCAGCAGCCAAGAATTCGGTGGGAGCGCCCGCACAGATACGCAGTATTTT. The J gene is TRBJ2-3, the V gene TRBV3-1; possible D gene TRBD2, 5 bases. This CDR3 contains 18 residues. V lost 0 bases, J lost 1 base, and 17 bases lay in between. Germline V gene data show CDR1 as LGHDT and CDR2 as YNNKEL (reference sequence).

The genes are TRBV20-1 and TRBJ2-3; 8 positions agree with TRBD1. V lost 5 bases, J lost 3 bases, and 10 bases stayed unmatched. The CDR3 is made up of 15 amino acids. CDR1 and CDR2 (germline): DFQATT, SNEGSKA (reference sequence). The CDR3, as DNA: TGCAGTGCTTCAACCCAGGGGGCGCGGACAGATACGCAGTATTTT. Its protein is CSASTQGARTDTQYF.

This clonotype was seen more than once but under ten times. The J gene is TRBJ1-1, the V gene TRBV21-1; whether TRBD1, the table's D call, matches the DNA was not checked. TRBV21-1 is termed a pseudogene. The CDR3 sequence is 15 residues long. The CDR3 region has the DNA TGTGCCAGCAGCGACAGTACGGGGGCTAGGACTGAAGCTTTCTTT. Translated: CASSDSTGARTEAFF.

The chain combines TRBV7-9 with TRBJ1-2, with 7 bases that match TRBD1. J lost 8 bases, V lost 4 bases, and 7 bases had no gene match. From germline, CDR1 is SEHNR and CDR2 FQNEAQ (reference sequence). This CDR3 region has 13 residues. CDR3 in amino acids: CASSSYRGAGYTF. DNA for the CDR3: TGTGCCAGCAGCTCTTACAGGGGTGCCGGCTACACCTTC.

The rearrangement links TRBV12-3 or TRBV12-4 to TRBJ2-3; D assignment may be TRBD1 or TRBD2 (6 bases each). The CDR3 is made up of 14 amino acids. V gave up 1 base and J gave up 4 bases, with 9 bases separating them. CDR3 loop: CASSLVGGPDTQYF. Here the CDR3 DNA reads TGTGCCAGCAGTTTAGTGGGGGGCCCAGATACGCAGTATTTT.

The rearrangement uses TRBV12-3 or TRBV12-4 and TRBJ1-2, with D possibly TRBD1 on 6 matching bases. The CDR3 has 18 residues. The V end lost 7 bases, the J end lost 4 bases, and 28 bases lay between the germline ends. The DNA for the CDR3 is TGTGCCAGCACCTCAAGGGGGGACACCGGGGATAGCAGCTATGGCTACACCTTC. It is translated as CASTSRGDTGDSSYGYTF.

J is TRBJ2-7 and V is TRBV4-2, with 11 positions matching TRBD2. The V gene's germline CDR1 is LGHNA and CDR2 YNFKEQ. The CDR3 has 20 residues. V was pared by 3 bases and J by 1 base, with 17 bases of the junction left unmatched. The chain's CDR3 is CASSQVPWGLAVPISYEQYF. As DNA, the CDR3 is TGTGCCAGCAGCCAGGTTCCTTGGGGACTAGCGGTTCCCATTTCCTACGAGCAGTACTTC.

This clonotype was observed a handful of times. The V and J genes are TRBV29-1 and TRBJ2-1, with TRBD2 matching over 8 bases. Near its end, the DNA agrees better with TRBJ2-7, so the J call may be wrong. The germline CDR1 and CDR2 sequences are SQVTM and ANQGSEA. This CDR3 region has 16 residues. The CDR3 loop reads CSVLAGRRSFYNEQYF. The CDR3 coding sequence is TGCAGCGTTTTAGCGGGGAGGCGGAGTTTCTACAATGAGCAGTACTTC.

The chain has TRBV30 and TRBJ1-1, with a tentative D call TRBD1 (5 bases). Germline CDR1 and CDR2: GTSNPN and SVGIG (reference sequence). The CDR3 runs 13 residues. V was clipped by 4 bases and J by 0 bases, with 9 bases between them. This CDR3 is CAWTGHLNTEAFF. The CDR3 nucleotides read TGTGCCTGGACCGGACACCTGAACACTGAAGCTTTCTTT. Together with reference TRBV30 and TRBJ1-1, the CDR3 gives the full variable domain: SQTIHQWPATLVQPVGSPLSLECTVEGTSNPNLYWYRQAAGRGLQLLFYSVGIGQISSEVPQNLSASRPQDRQFILSSKKLLLSDSGFYLCAWTGHLNTEAFFGQGTRLTVV.